Below are 29 T cell receptor beta chains sequenced from a single sample in a study of cytomegalovirus exposure and HLA in healthy donors. Clones were sequenced by immunoSEQ multiplex PCR, and TCRdb holds only the in-frame ones, with some missing. This repertoire shows tens of thousands of clones, 85% to 95% found once; its top ten account for about 5.8%. Sample: PBMCs. The receptor source for this set is a woman younger than 30 in good health and CMV-seronegative.

DNA of the CDR3: TGTGCCACCAGCATTACAGGGGAGCTTAATGAAAAACTGTTTTTT. Translation: CATSITGELNEKLFF. V usage is TRBV15 and J usage is TRBJ1-4; the match to TRBD1 covers 7 bases. Germline V lookup: CDR1 LNHNV, CDR2 YYDKDF (reference sequence). J was trimmed by 4 bases and V by 4 bases; bases with no gene match: 6. This CDR3 spans 15 amino acids.

The CDR3 is CASSFRGYAEAFF. CDR3 coding DNA: TGTGCCAGCAGCTTCCGAGGGTACGCTGAAGCTTTCTTT. This chain connects TRBV7-8 to TRBJ1-1; D uncertain. Per germline, CDR1 SGHVS and CDR2 FQNEAQ. The CDR3 spans 13 residues. Deletions cut 3 bases from V and 6 bases from J, with 11 bases between. The entire variable domain, with the rest obtained from reference TRBV7-8 and TRBJ1-1, is as follows: GAGVSQSPRYKVAKRGQDVALRCDPISGHVSLFWYQQALGQGPEFLTYFQNEAQLDKSGLPSDRFFAERPEGSVSTLKIQRTQQEDSAVYLCASSFRGYAEAFFGQGTRLTVV.

The rearrangement links TRBV6-1 to TRBJ1-4; no reliable D call. In germline, CDR1 is MNHNS, CDR2 SASEGT. Trimming stripped 2 bases from V and 7 bases from J, with 11 bases between. CDR3 length equals 14 residues. The CDR3 DNA reads TGTGCCAGCAGTGAAAATTGGGCTGGTGAAAAACTGTTTTTT. Amino acids: CASSENWAGEKLFF.

The chain recombines TRBV5-1 with TRBJ2-7; weak D call: TRBD2 (5 bases). The length of the CDR3 is 16 residues. Between the trimmed V and J ends, which lost 0 bases and 4 bases, there was a span of 17 bases. Germline CDR1 SGHRS, CDR2 YFSETQ. The CDR3 loop is CASSLGRRDGGYEQYF. CDR3 in DNA: TGCGCCAGCAGCTTGGGTCGGCGAGATGGCGGGTACGAGCAGTACTTC.

As concerns this clone: The sample has other DNA sequences that encode this CDR3 too. The chain carries TRBV6-1 and TRBJ2-7; tentative D call: TRBD1 (5 bases). The CDR3 runs 12 residues. The V end was cut by 11 bases, the J end by 2 bases, with 13 bases between. The germline V gene encodes CDR1 MNHNS and CDR2 SASEGT. The CDR3 protein is CASRRQTYEQYF. CDR3 coding DNA: TGTGCCTCTAGAAGACAGACCTACGAGCAGTACTTC.

This sequence joins TRBV19 and TRBJ2-7; TRBD1 might be the D (6 bases). The CDR3 runs to 13 residues. Looked up from germline, CDR1 is LNHDA and CDR2 is SQIVND (reference sequence). The V end lost 3 bases, the J end lost 3 bases, and 9 bases lay between the germline ends. The CDR3, as DNA: TGTGCCAGTAGTATGGGGGCGGGCTACGAGCAGTACGTC. Translating it yields CASSMGAGYEQYV.

The V and J genes are TRBV11-3 and TRBJ1-6; TRBD1 aligns across 10 bases. After removal of 5 bases from V and 6 bases from J, the junction contained 1 base not matched to a gene. Germline V gene data show CDR1 as SGHNT and CDR2 as YENEEA. The CDR3 contains 14 residues. CDR3 sequence reads: CASSRTGGNSPLHF. DNA of the CDR3: TGTGCCAGCAGCCGGACAGGGGGTAATTCACCCCTCCACTTT.

The V call is TRBV7-8, the J call TRBJ2-3, with a tentative D call TRBD2 (7 bases). The V end lost 10 bases, the J end lost 4 bases, and 15 bases lay between the germline ends. The CDR3 has 13 amino acids. CDR1 and CDR2 from the germline V gene are SGHVS and FQNEAQ. The chain's CDR3 is CATTGGLPDTQYF. CDR3 DNA: TGTGCCACGACGGGGGGCCTCCCAGATACGCAGTATTTT.

V and J are TRBV7-9 and TRBJ1-1; TRBD1 matches at 8 bases. V shed 5 bases, J shed 0 bases, and the junction held 2 bases outside the gene matches. The CDR3 covers 14 residues. CDR1 and CDR2 (germline): SEHNR, FQNEAQ (reference sequence). CDR3 in amino acids: CASSPTGVNTEAFF. The CDR3, as DNA: TGTGCCAGCAGCCCGACAGGGGTGAACACTGAAGCTTTCTTT. Full variable domain (rest looked up from reference TRBV7-9 and TRBJ1-1): DTGVSQNPRHKITKRGQNVTFRCDPISEHNRLYWYRQTLGQGPEFLTYFQNEAQLEKSRLLSDRFSAERPKGSFSTLEIQRTEQGDSAMYLCASSPTGVNTEAFFGQGTRLTVV.

The chain recombines TRBV7-2 with TRBJ2-2, with 7 positions matching TRBD2. The CDR3 sequence is 19 residues long. J lost 3 bases, V lost 5 bases, and 18 bases had no gene match. The germline V gene encodes CDR1 SGHTA and CDR2 FQGNSA. The CDR3 protein is CASSPLLSTGGRDTGELFF. CDR3 DNA sequence: TGTGCCAGCAGCCCATTGTTAAGCACGGGGGGTAGGGACACCGGGGAGCTGTTTTTT.

V and J are TRBV6-4 and TRBJ2-1; TRBD1 agrees at 7 bases. V lost 4 bases to trimming and J lost 9 bases; unmatched junction nucleotides: 12. The length of the CDR3 is 15 residues. Per germline, CDR1 MRHNA and CDR2 SNTAGT. Here the CDR3 reads CASSVSATGTVEQFF. As DNA, the CDR3 is TGTGCCAGCAGTGTTTCAGCGACAGGGACGGTTGAGCAGTTCTTC.

The V gene is TRBV18, the J gene TRBJ1-1; possibly TRBD1 for D (5 bases). V lost 0 bases and J lost 1, with 18 bases in between. The CDR3 is made up of 18 amino acids. The germline V gene encodes CDR1 KGHSH and CDR2 LQKENI. The DNA of the CDR3 is TGTGCCAGCTCACCACCGCGCCAAGAGGACATCCCGAACACTGAAGCTTTCTTT. Amino acid sequence: CASSPPRQEDIPNTEAFF. The complete variable domain, with remaining parts taken from reference TRBV18 and TRBJ1-1, reads NAGVMQNPRHLVRRRGQEARLRCSPMKGHSHVYWYRQLPEEGLKFMVYLQKENIIDESGMPKERFSAEFPKEGPSILRIQQVVRGDSAAYFCASSPPRQEDIPNTEAFFGQGTRLTVV.

The V call is TRBV19, the J call TRBJ1-2, with 7 bases lining up with TRBD1. V lost 5 bases and J lost 2; bases outside the gene matches: 5. Germline assignment: CDR1 LNHDA and CDR2 SQIVND (reference sequence). CDR3 length equals 14 residues. The CDR3 reads CASSQPGQNYGYTF. The CDR3 DNA follows: TGTGCCAGTAGTCAGCCGGGACAGAACTATGGCTACACCTTC.

The chain combines TRBV10-1 with TRBJ2-1; tentatively, D is TRBD2 (6 bases). V was clipped by 8 bases and J by 6 bases, with 17 bases between them. CDR3 length equals 14 residues. Germline V gene sequence: CDR1 WNHNN, CDR2 SYGVQD (reference sequence). Written as DNA, the CDR3 is TGCGCCAGCCCCGCCCCGGGAGAGTCCAATGAGCAGTTCTTC. It is translated as CASPAPGESNEQFF.

V and J are TRBV14 and TRBJ1-1, with a weak D call TRBD1 (6 bases). The CDR3 contains 16 residues. Germline values: CDR1 SGHDN, CDR2 FVKESK. V was pared by 6 bases and J by 3 bases, with 20 bases between. The CDR3 loop is CASRPAGGAGDTEAFF. The CDR3 coding sequence is TGTGCCAGCAGACCGGCTGGGGGGGCAGGAGACACTGAAGCTTTCTTT.

The chain carries TRBV13 and TRBJ2-3; D is undetermined. V lost 6 bases and J lost 1, with 8 bases in between. Germline CDR1 and CDR2: PRHDT and FYEKMQ (reference sequence). The CDR3 length is 13 residues. The CDR3 loop reads CASRFPGTDTQYF. The CDR3 DNA is TGTGCCAGCAGATTCCCCGGCACAGATACGCAGTATTTT.

The chain joins TRBV11-3 to TRBJ1-3; D gene unclear. V dropped 5 bases and J dropped 0 bases, with 14 bases sitting between them. CDR1 is SGHNT and CDR2 is YENEEA in the germline V gene. This CDR3 has 16 amino acids. The CDR3 is CASSTFLRGSGNTIYF. The CDR3 region has the DNA TGTGCCAGCAGCACGTTTTTAAGAGGCTCTGGAAACACCATATATTTT.

V and J are TRBV4-3 and TRBJ2-7; 10 bases are shared with TRBD2. Germline CDR1 reads LGHNA; CDR2 reads YSLEER. Trimming took 0 bases from V and 7 from J; bases not matched to a gene: 15. The CDR3 spans 18 residues. Here the CDR3 DNA reads TGCGCCAGCAGCCAAGATCAGGGAGGGGCTAGCGGGAGATCAGAGCAGTACGTC. Amino acids: CASSQDQGGASGRSEQYV.

This clone was seen only once. This sequence joins TRBV18 and TRBJ2-3; maybe TRBD2 (6 bases). Germline V gives CDR1 KGHSH, CDR2 LQKENI. The CDR3 has 15 residues. The V and J ends lost 6 bases and 0 bases respectively, with 13 bases between them. The CDR3 here is CASSRRRVSTDTQYF. Written as DNA, the CDR3 is TGTGCCAGCTCGCGACGGAGGGTTAGCACAGATACGCAGTATTTT.

V and J are TRBV11-3 and TRBJ2-7; 9 positions match TRBD1. Germline loops: CDR1 SGHNT, CDR2 YENEEA. The ends lost 2 bases at V and 3 bases at J; junction bases unmatched: 5. The length of the CDR3 is 15 residues. DNA of the CDR3: TGTGCCAGCAGCTTACGTGGGACAGGGAACTACGAGCAGTACTTC. Protein: CASSLRGTGNYEQYF. Full variable domain (missing parts from reference TRBV11-3 and TRBJ2-7): EAGVVQSPRYKIIEKKQPVAFWCNPISGHNTLYWYLQNLGQGPELLIRYENEEAVDDSQLPKDRFSAERLKGVDSTLKIQPAELGDSAVYLCASSLRGTGNYEQYFGPGTRLTVT.

This clone appeared a few times. The V call is TRBV25-1, the J call TRBJ2-1, with D perhaps matching TRBD1 (6 bases). V lost 3 bases and J 6 bases, leaving 15 bases between the germline ends. This CDR3 comprises 15 residues. Germline V CDR1 and CDR2: MGHDK, SYGVNS. The CDR3 region has the DNA TGTGCCAGCAGTGAGGGGGCGTTTGAGACCAATGAGCAGTTCTTC. Translation gives CASSEGAFETNEQFF.

The rearrangement links TRBV7-8 to TRBJ2-2; TRBD1 is a possible D gene (5 bases). V shed 8 bases and J shed 6 bases, with 10 bases lying between them. The CDR3 has 12 amino acids. CDR1 and CDR2 from the germline V gene are SGHVS and FQNEAQ. CDR3 DNA: TGTGCCAGCGGCCAGGGCCCCGGGGAGCTGTTTTTT. Amino acids: CASGQGPGELFF.

This rearrangement joins TRBV25-1 to TRBJ1-1; the D gene is possibly TRBD1 (5 bases). Trimming removed 2 bases at V and 0 bases at J, with 10 bases between. This CDR3 has 15 amino acids. Germline CDR1 MGHDK, CDR2 SYGVNS. This CDR3 is CASSEGGGMNTEAFF. The CDR3 region has the DNA TGTGCCAGCAGTGAAGGCGGGGGGATGAACACTGAAGCTTTCTTT.

This chain uses TRBV7-9 with TRBJ1-4; the match to TRBD1 covers 7 bases. CDR1 is SEHNR, CDR2 FQNEAQ, per germline (reference sequence). Trimming removed 1 base from V and 8 bases from J; junction bases left unmatched: 7. CDR3 length: 15 amino acids. The CDR3 sequence is CASSLDRGVREKLFF. As DNA, the CDR3 is TGTGCCAGCAGCTTAGACAGGGGAGTAAGGGAAAAACTGTTTTTT.

The V gene is TRBV19, the J gene TRBJ2-3, with 9 nucleotides matching TRBD2. Per germline, CDR1 LNHDA and CDR2 SQIVND (reference sequence). V lost 6 bases to trimming and J lost 1 base; unmatched junction nucleotides: 5. This CDR3 spans 15 amino acids. For the CDR3, the DNA is TGTGCCAGTAGATGGACTAGCGAGCGCACAGATACGCAGTATTTT. This sequence encodes CASRWTSERTDTQYF. The whole variable domain, filled in from reference TRBV19 and TRBJ2-3, reads DGGITQSPKYLFRKEGQNVTLSCEQNLNHDAMYWYRQDPGQGLRLIYYSQIVNDFQKGDIAEGYSVSREKKESFPLTVTSAQKNPTAFYLCASRWTSERTDTQYFGPGTRLTVL.

On this clone: Additional DNA sequences in this sample encode the identical CDR3. The rearrangement links TRBV29-1 to TRBJ1-1; D remains ambiguous. The CDR3 contains 9 residues. Germline-derived CDR1 and CDR2 are SQVTM and ANQGSEA. The germline V and J ends were trimmed by 4 bases and 11 bases, with 8 bases remaining between them. The CDR3 sequence: CSVGQRAFF. CDR3 sequence (DNA): TGCAGCGTTGGGCAGAGGGCTTTCTTT.

For this clone: The germline gene is not matched at one end of the junction; a read error may be the cause. This chain's CDR3 is CASSLAGTRTLF. The CDR3 bases are TGTGCCAGCAGCTTAGCGGGGACACGGACCCTCTTT. The rearrangement joins TRBV7-9 to TRBJ1-1; a possible D gene is TRBD1 (6 bases). This CDR3 comprises 12 residues. Germline V gene sequence: CDR1 SEHNR, CDR2 FQNEAQ (reference sequence).

The count of this clone is one. The junction does not match germline at one end; this may be a read error. The V call is TRBV6-6, the J call TRBJ2-1, with 8 bases fitting TRBD1. This CDR3 contains 14 residues. Germline CDR1 reads MNHNY; CDR2 reads SVGAGI (reference sequence). As DNA, the CDR3 is TGTGCCAGCAGAGTAAGACAGGGGTACAGTGAGCAGTTCTTC. Translation: CASRVRQGYSEQFF.

The rearrangement links TRBV7-9 to TRBJ2-3; no definite D call. Per germline, CDR1 SEHNR and CDR2 FQNEAQ (reference sequence). V gave up 2 bases and J gave up 2 bases, with 8 bases separating them. The CDR3 has 14 residues. DNA of the CDR3: TGTGCCAGCAGCTTAAGAGGAGCCACAGATACGCAGTATTTT. Translated, it gives CASSLRGATDTQYF. Combining the CDR3 with reference TRBV7-9 and TRBJ2-3 gives the whole variable domain DTGVSQNPRHKITKRGQNVTFRCDPISEHNRLYWYRQTLGQGPEFLTYFQNEAQLEKSRLLSDRFSAERPKGSFSTLEIQRTEQGDSAMYLCASSLRGATDTQYFGPGTRLTVL.